The text below deals with one T cell receptor (beta chain). The antigen it binds to is not known. No per-base quality is available; no much larger clone lies one base away. This specimen includes other DNA sequences encoding the same CDR3. The label giving this sample's treatment or condition can be read as: oral pan-JAK inhibitor, 5-10 mg twice daily. Lesional scalp punch biopsies and peripheral blood were obtained from alopecia areata patients. PBMCs were isolated by density centrifugation and stained for CD3, CD4 and CD8, after which CD4+ and CD8+ T cells were sorted on a FACSAria. The data were obtained in a study of CD8+ T cells in alopecia areata (dated by TCRdb to 2016 to 2019). For the wider study: Treated patients were enrolled in an open-label pilot trial of oral tofacitinib, 5 to 10 mg twice daily, for moderate-to-severe alopecia areata. Patients stayed on tofacitinib for 6 to 18 months and then had 6 months of follow-up off drug so that delayed response and recurrence could be assessed. In treated patients, disease severity was measured using the SALT score, which gives the percentage of scalp surface area affected. In both human patients and the C3H/HeJ mouse model, the study applied high-throughput TCRbeta sequencing to look at T cell clonal expansion in alopecia areata. Scalp tissue and sorted CD4+ and CD8+ peripheral blood T cells from patchy and totalis/universalis alopecia areata patients and from healthy controls were covered by human TCRbeta sequencing. Biopsies were taken from tofacitinib-treated patients at baseline and at 4 and 24 weeks of treatment, and a later scalp biopsy was taken in several of the tofacitinib-treated patients. Scalp clonality was compared among normal scalp (n=4), patchy alopecia areata scalp (n=8), and alopecia totalis/universalis scalp (n=8). RNA came from the PAXgene miRNA kit for fixed scalp, the miRNeasy kit for PBMCs, and the RNeasy kit for mouse skin. TCRbeta CDR3 regions were amplified by immunoSEQ multiplex PCR with 35 Vbeta forward and 13 Jbeta reverse primers.

Library preparation was by the immunoSEQ multiplex PCR assay. For TCR sequencing, RNA was extracted from every sample and reverse transcribed into cDNA to serve as template. SuperScript III was used to make first-strand cDNA, primed with a 2:1 mix of oligo-dT and random hexamers. A synthetic immune receptor repertoire was used to measure amplification bias, and any remaining bias was corrected computationally. Turning to the authors' computational methods: After raw reads were preprocessed to remove errors, the CDR3 was defined following IMGT conventions as running from the conserved cysteine to phenylalanine. To get clonality, Shannon entropy was normalized by log2 of the number of productive unique TCRs and the result was subtracted from 1. Whether scalp clones were CD4 or CD8 was inferred by matching scalp TCRbeta sequences against CD4 and CD8 repertoires sorted from blood. TCRdb carries this immuneACCESS record with in-frame sequences only. Its versions omit some clonotypes, under half of them owing to an unresolved V gene in the studies checked, with the rest unexplained. That table furnishes V, J and clone size, whereas the DNA furnished D and trimming. The sample profile shows roughly 220,000 clones; under 40% of them were found once. In total, the top ten clones hold around 0.48% of the sample.

CDR1 and CDR2 were assigned from the germline V gene (reference sequence) as SEHNR and FQNEAQ. The CDR3 goes from the cysteine to the phenylalanine over 14 residues. CDR3 DNA is the only sequence kept; it has 42 bases, read in frame from the first base. V and J are truncated by 1 base and 2 bases respectively, leaving an intervening sequence of 8 bases. What the authors observed across the whole study: Many expanded lesional clones persisted in scalp and blood during tofacitinib treatment, which may partly explain relapse after stopping treatment. Compared with mice, TCR sequences shared between patients were less clear, possibly partly because of HLA diversity across the patient population. The treated cohort was small, with a single nonresponder, so links between baseline CD8+ expansion and response need larger studies. Scalp TCR repertoire analysis is complicated because resident alphabeta T cells in normal human skin are also sequenced, whereas mouse skin is dominated by gammadelta T cells. Tofacitinib significantly lowered scalp clonality and the number of expanded CD8+ clones among the top 100 scalp clones. Compared with normal scalp, lesional scalp, particularly in alopecia totalis/universalis, had higher clonality and more expanded CD8+ clones, which suggests antigenic drive.

The rearrangement joined TRBV7-9 to TRBJ2-5, with an unclear D gene assignment. The TCR comes from a human donor with alopecia areata. Sequencing was performed on CD4+ T cells sorted from blood, taken at roughly week 30, from a patient treated with tofacitinib. Read as DNA, the sequence is TGTGCCAGCAGCTTAGGGTACCAACAAGAGACCCAGTACTTC. Its translation reads: CASSLGYQQETQYF.